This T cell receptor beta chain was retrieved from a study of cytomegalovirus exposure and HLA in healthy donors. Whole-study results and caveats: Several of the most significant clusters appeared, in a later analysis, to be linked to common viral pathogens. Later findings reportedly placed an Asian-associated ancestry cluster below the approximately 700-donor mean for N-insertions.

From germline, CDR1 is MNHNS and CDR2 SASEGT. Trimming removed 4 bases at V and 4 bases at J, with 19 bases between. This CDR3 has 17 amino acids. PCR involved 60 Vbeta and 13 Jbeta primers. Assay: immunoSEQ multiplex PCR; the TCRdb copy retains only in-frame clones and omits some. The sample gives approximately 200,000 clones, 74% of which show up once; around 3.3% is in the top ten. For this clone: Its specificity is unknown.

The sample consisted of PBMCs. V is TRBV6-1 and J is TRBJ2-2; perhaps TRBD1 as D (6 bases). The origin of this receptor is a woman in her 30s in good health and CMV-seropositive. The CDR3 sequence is CASSGPQGLGGTGELFF. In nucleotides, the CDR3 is TGTGCCAGCAGTGGACCCCAGGGGCTCGGAGGCACCGGGGAGCTGTTTTTT.